Listed below are T cell receptor beta chains from one sample, sequenced in a study of blood T cell repertoires in COVID-19. TCRdb's table, derived via immunoSEQ multiplex PCR, lists solely in-frame clones and lacks some. The sample has roughly 250,000 clones, around 85% seen once. Sequenced sample: peripheral blood. These receptors were obtained from an elderly woman with acute or convalescent COVID-19. Each CDR3 is given with its conserved first and last residue. A D gene is named only where the DNA matches it firmly. Clone size, where shown, is once, few, many, or a class for clones that have expanded.

length	V	D	J	size	DNA	CDR3
16	TRBV18	TRBD1	TRBJ1-5	-	TGTGCCAGCTCTACCTCCGGGACAGGGGGCAATCAGCCCCAGCATTTT	CASSTSGTGGNQPQHF
13	TRBV19	-	TRBJ1-5	-	TGTGCCAGTACTCCCTCTATCAATCAGCCCCAGCATTTT	CASTPSINQPQHF
14	TRBV27	TRBD1	TRBJ1-5	-	TGTGCCAGCAGTTTAGAGACAGGGGATCAGCCCCAGCATTTT	CASSLETGDQPQHF
14	TRBV19	-	TRBJ2-7	-	TGTGCCAGTAGTATCACAATACCTAGGAGCGAGCAGTACTTC	CASSITIPRSEQYF
13	TRBV28	-	TRBJ1-3	once	TGTGCCAGCAGAGAGAGCTCTGGAAACACCATATATTTT	CASRESSGNTIYF
13	TRBV2	-	TRBJ1-3	-	TGTGCCAGCAGTGGTCTGAGGGGAAACACCATATATTTT	CASSGLRGNTIYF
15	TRBV7-9	-	TRBJ1-2	few	TGTGCCAGCAGCCTCGGACAGCCCGAGTTCTATGGCTACACCTTC	CASSLGQPEFYGYTF
13	TRBV19	-	TRBJ2-7	-	TGTGCCAGTAGTATAGGAACAGGCTACGAGCAGTACTTC	CASSIGTGYEQYF
16	TRBV20-1	TRBD1	TRBJ1-6	-	TGCAGTGCTAGTGCTCCGTGGACAGGGACGTATTCACCCCTCCACTTT	CSASAPWTGTYSPLHF
14	TRBV28	TRBD2	TRBJ2-3	-	TGTGCCAGCACAATAGCGGGGGCCAGAGATACGCAGTATTTT	CASTIAGARDTQYF
15	TRBV6-6	-	TRBJ1-1	-	TGTGCCAGCAGTTACTTCCCGACGGGGAACACTGAAGCTTTCTTT	CASSYFPTGNTEAFF
15	TRBV5-1	TRBD2	TRBJ2-3	-	TGCGCCAGCAGCCCACTAGCGGGGGGGCGAAATACGCAGTATTTT	CASSPLAGGRNTQYF
12	TRBV30	-	TRBJ1-1	-	TGTGCCTGGAGTCTCTTTGGGCAGCAAGCTTTCTTT	CAWSLFGQQAFF
13	TRBV10-2	TRBD1	TRBJ1-2	-	TGCGCCAGCAGCCTGGGACAGGGGAATGGCTACACCTTC	CASSLGQGNGYTF
13	TRBV5-8	-	TRBJ1-1	once	TGTGCCAGCAGCTTCACGGGGGGCACTGAAGCTTTCTTT	CASSFTGGTEAFF
14	TRBV3-1/TRBV3-2	-	TRBJ1-1	-	TGTGCCAGCAGAGCAACAGGGTACAACACTGAAGCTTTCTTT	CASRATGYNTEAFF
16	TRBV29-1	-	TRBJ1-1	-	TGCAGCGTTCCACCGGGGGGCGGACAGACGAACACTGAAGCTTTCTTT	CSVPPGGGQTNTEAFF
14	TRBV28	TRBD1	TRBJ1-2	-	TGTGCCAGCAGGTTAGGGACAGGTTTGGATGGCTACACCTTC	CASRLGTGLDGYTF
15	TRBV2	-	TRBJ2-2	-	TGTGCCAGCAGTGTAGGGGCATCGACGACCGGGGAGCTGTTTTTT	CASSVGASTTGELFF
13	TRBV29-1	-	TRBJ2-7	-	TGCAGCGTTGTCCCAGACAGTCCCTACGAGCAGTACTTC	CSVVPDSPYEQYF
15	TRBV28	-	TRBJ1-2	-	TGTGCCAGCAGTTTGGCGGCAGGGGTTTACTATGGCTACACCTTC	CASSLAAGVYYGYTF
15	TRBV3-1/TRBV3-2	-	TRBJ1-2	-	TGTGCCAGCAGCCAAAGTTTAGGAGTCCCCTATGGCTACACCTTC	CASSQSLGVPYGYTF
13	TRBV29-1	-	TRBJ1-2	many	TGCAGCGTTGAATCCCAGGGGAGAGATGGCTACACCTTC	CSVESQGRDGYTF
16	TRBV6-5	-	TRBJ1-2	-	TGTGCCAGCAGTTACTCTGCGGCGATCACAAACTATGGCTACACCTTC	CASSYSAAITNYGYTF
15	TRBV19	-	TRBJ1-5	-	TGTGCCAGTAGTATTGACAGACTAGTGGGCCAGCCCCAGCATTTT	CASSIDRLVGQPQHF
14	TRBV6-5	TRBD1	TRBJ1-2	-	TGTGCCAGCATAATGGGACAGGGGGCGGGCGGCTACACCTTC	CASIMGQGAGGYTF
14	TRBV18	TRBD2	TRBJ2-1	-	TGTGCCAGCTCACCGCAGGGAGGGACCTATGAGCAGTTCTTC	CASSPQGGTYEQFF
14	TRBV6-5	-	TRBJ1-6	-	TGTGCCAGCAGTTACTCGGCGGGGAATTCACCCCTCCACTTT	CASSYSAGNSPLHF